Below are 19 T cell receptor beta chains sequenced from a single sample in a study of cytomegalovirus exposure and HLA in healthy donors (dated by TCRdb to about 2017). To prepare the library, the immunoSEQ multiplex PCR assay was applied. Here the immuneACCESS table is served through TCRdb, limited to in-frame sequences with V and J called. Missing clones are a known gap in these copies; in checked studies unresolved V genes cover under half, and the rest lacks a known reason. Across this sample there are about 120,000 clones, with roughly 90% seen only once. The ten largest clones represent over 6% of the sample. The sample comprised PBMCs. The receptors derive from a woman between 18 and 29 years old in good health and CMV-seropositive.

The chain links TRBV5-1 to TRBJ2-1; TRBD2 might be the D (5 bases). The CDR3 contains 15 residues. V dropped 0 bases and J dropped 2 bases, with 9 bases sitting between them. CDR1 is SGHRS and CDR2 is YFSETQ in the germline V gene. CDR3 sequence reads: CASSLGTGAYNEQFF. CDR3 sequence (DNA): TGCGCCAGCAGCTTGGGGACTGGGGCCTACAATGAGCAGTTCTTC.

The CDR3 DNA follows: TGTGCCAGCAGCTTAATGTGGGACAGCTATGGCTACACCTTC. This gives the protein CASSLMWDSYGYTF. The chain joins TRBV7-2 to TRBJ1-2; 7 nucleotides match TRBD1. The J segment lost 4 bases and the V segment lost 2 bases, leaving 4 bases of the junction unmatched. Germline lookup yields CDR1 SGHTA and CDR2 FQGNSA. This CDR3 comprises 14 residues.

V and J are TRBV5-4 and TRBJ1-2; 7 nucleotides line up with TRBD1. After removal of 0 bases from V and 6 bases from J, the junction contained 5 bases not matched to a gene. Germline V lookup: CDR1 SGHNT, CDR2 YYREEE (reference sequence). This CDR3 comprises 14 residues. CDR3 sequence reads: CASSLGQGDDGYTF. The CDR3 coding sequence is TGTGCCAGCAGCTTGGGGCAGGGGGATGATGGCTACACCTTC.

This clone occurred many times. The chain couples TRBV7-2 to TRBJ2-7; 9 bases agree with TRBD1. The V and J ends lost 4 bases and 7 bases, in that order; junction bases with no gene match: 8. The CDR3 length is 14 residues. CDR1 is SGHTA and CDR2 is FQGNSA in the germline V gene. CDR3 protein: CASSSTGGVGEQYF. CDR3 in DNA: TGTGCCAGCAGCTCAACAGGGGGCGTAGGAGAGCAGTACTTC.

V gene TRBV27 combines with J gene TRBJ2-1, with 9 positions matching TRBD2. The CDR3 consists of 16 residues. Germline CDR1 is MNHEY and CDR2 is SMNVEV (reference sequence). The ends lost 5 bases at V and 6 bases at J; junction bases unmatched: 11. CDR3 region: CASSQGRGGATNEQFF. The CDR3 nucleotides read TGTGCCAGCAGTCAGGGACGCGGGGGGGCCACCAATGAGCAGTTCTTC.

This chain connects TRBV6-1 to TRBJ1-3; a possible D gene is TRBD1 (6 bases). The CDR3 runs to 14 residues. Looked up from germline, CDR1 is MNHNS and CDR2 is SASEGT. The ends were cut back, 3 bases at V and 4 bases at J, with 10 bases in the middle. The DNA of the CDR3 is TGTGCCAGCAGTGACAGGGGTAGGGGAAACACCATATATTTT. Translation: CASSDRGRGNTIYF.

The chain uses TRBV7-2 and TRBJ2-4; D uncertain. V lost 4 bases to trimming and J lost 0 bases, with 13 bases between them. This CDR3 region has 16 residues. Germline V lookup: CDR1 SGHTA, CDR2 FQGNSA. In nucleotides, the CDR3 is TGTGCCAGCAGCTCCCCCCAGTTCCTAGCCAAAAACATTCAGTACTTC. This gives the protein CASSSPQFLAKNIQYF.

This chain links TRBV10-3 with TRBJ1-4, with D possibly matching TRBD1 (5 bases). CDR3 size: 13 residues. From germline, CDR1 is ENHRY and CDR2 SYGVKD. Trimming removed 6 bases at V and 3 bases at J, with 8 bases between. Here the CDR3 reads CAIRGVANEKLFF. CDR3 nucleotide sequence: TGTGCCATCAGAGGGGTGGCTAATGAAAAACTGTTTTTT.

This chain joins TRBV2 and TRBJ2-7; 7 nucleotides line up with TRBD1. Germline CDR1 and CDR2: SNHLY and FYNNEI. The CDR3 loop spans 14 amino acids. Trimming removed 6 bases from V and 3 bases from J; junction bases left unmatched: 8. The CDR3 DNA is TGTGCCAGCAGCCGCCGACAGGGCTACTACGAGCAGTACTTC. This sequence encodes CASSRRQGYYEQYF.

The chain uses TRBV19 and TRBJ2-7; TRBD2 might be the D (5 bases). Looked up from germline, CDR1 is LNHDA and CDR2 is SQIVND (reference sequence). The V gene lost 3 bases and the J gene lost 1 base, with 13 bases spanning the gap. This CDR3 region has 15 residues. CDR3: CASSIAGRTSYEQYF. CDR3 bases: TGTGCCAGTAGTATCGCCGGACGGACTTCCTACGAGCAGTACTTC. Full variable domain (outside the CDR3, taken from reference TRBV19 and TRBJ2-7): DGGITQSPKYLFRKEGQNVTLSCEQNLNHDAMYWYRQDPGQGLRLIYYSQIVNDFQKGDIAEGYSVSREKKESFPLTVTSAQKNPTAFYLCASSIAGRTSYEQYFGPGTRLTVT.

The chain has TRBV20-1 and TRBJ1-1; the D is unclear. Germline CDR1 DFQATT, CDR2 SNEGSKA (reference sequence). This CDR3 contains 11 residues. V shed 5 bases and J shed 2 bases, with 6 bases lying between them. The CDR3 DNA follows: TGCAGTGCTCGAGCTAACACTGAAGCTTTCTTT. It translates to CSARANTEAFF.

This sequence joins TRBV10-3 and TRBJ1-2; D unclear. The CDR3 spans 14 residues. Trimming shortened V by 2 bases and J by 5 bases, and 12 bases separated the two germline ends. Germline CDR1 is ENHRY and CDR2 is SYGVKD. CDR3 in amino acids: CAISESPQRYGYTF. Here the CDR3 DNA reads TGTGCCATCAGTGAGAGCCCCCAGAGGTATGGCTACACCTTC.

This clone was seen just once. J is TRBJ1-1 and V is TRBV5-6, with D uncertain. Per germline, CDR1 SGHDT and CDR2 YYEEEE. V lost 1 base and J 3 bases, leaving 16 bases between the germline ends. The CDR3 has 16 amino acids. This CDR3 is CASSLWSVLKDTEAFF. The CDR3 DNA reads as TGTGCCAGCAGCTTGTGGTCTGTACTAAAAGACACTGAAGCTTTCTTT.

Written as DNA, the CDR3 is TGCGCCAGCAGCTCAAGCGGGGGGCTGGAGCAGCCCCAGCATTTT. The encoded protein is CASSSSGGLEQPQHF. The chain employs TRBV5-1 and TRBJ1-5; D may be TRBD1 (6 bases). CDR3 length: 15 residues. The V end lost 3 bases, the J end lost 7 bases, and 17 bases lay between the germline ends. The germline gives CDR1 SGHRS, CDR2 YFSETQ.

This clone was counted only a few times. This chain uses TRBV30 with TRBJ2-7; 7 bases align to TRBD1. CDR1 and CDR2 from the germline V gene are GTSNPN and SVGIG (reference sequence). CDR3 length: 13 amino acids. J lost 3 bases, V lost 2 bases, and 4 bases had no gene match. Here the CDR3 DNA reads TGTGCCTGGAGTACGGGACAGAACTACGAGCAGTACTTC. Residues: CAWSTGQNYEQYF.

This chain links TRBV18 with TRBJ2-6; D is unclear. This CDR3 is built from 15 residues. Per the germline V gene, CDR1 is KGHSH and CDR2 is LQKENI. V lost 3 bases to trimming and J lost 0 bases, with 6 bases between them. DNA of the CDR3: TGTGCCAGCTCACCTCAGGACTCTGGGGCCAACGTCCTGACTTTC. Amino acids: CASSPQDSGANVLTF.

The CDR3 sequence: CASTGGTERDEQYF. DNA of the CDR3: TGTGCCAGCACCGGGGGGACGGAACGCGACGAGCAGTACTTC. V gene TRBV6-1 combines with J gene TRBJ2-7; 7 bases agree with TRBD2. Germline V gives CDR1 MNHNS, CDR2 SASEGT. The junction had 11 bases not matched to a gene; V was cut back by 7 bases and J by 5 bases. This CDR3 spans 14 amino acids.

The chain has TRBV7-9 and TRBJ1-2, with D unclear. Trimming took off 3 bases at V and 8 bases at J, with 13 bases between the two ends. Germline V lookup: CDR1 SEHNR, CDR2 FQNEAQ (reference sequence). The CDR3 length is 13 residues. DNA of the CDR3: TGTGCCAGCAGCTTTGACAAAGCACGGGGCTACACCTTC. Translation gives CASSFDKARGYTF.

The chain carries TRBV9 and TRBJ1-2; no clear D. The CDR3 extends over 13 amino acids. V lost 3 bases and J 0 bases, leaving 6 bases between the germline ends. Germline values: CDR1 SGDLS, CDR2 YYNGEE. For the CDR3, the DNA is TGTGCCAGCAGCGCGCCTACTAACTATGGCTACACCTTC. Residues: CASSAPTNYGYTF.